Listed below are T cell receptor beta chains from one sample, sequenced in a study of STAT5B mutations in CD4+ large granular lymphocyte leukemia. Some clones are missing from TCRdb's copy, which holds only in-frame ones; the method was immunoSEQ multiplex PCR. The sample lists more than 40,000 clones; 84% were seen once. Material: CD4+ T cells from blood buffy coats. These receptors were collected from a human donor in good health. The CDR3 runs from the conserved cysteine through the conserved F or W. D genes are given only for firm matches. Size values are once, few and many counts, or a class for expanded clones, and some rows have none.

D	V	J	size	CDR3	DNA
TRBD1	TRBV29-1	TRBJ1-5	NA	CSVEVTGGSNQPQHF	TGCAGCGTTGAAGTTACAGGGGGTAGCAATCAGCCCCAGCATTTT
NA	TRBV28	TRBJ2-5	NA	CASSVARAGGQETQYF	TGTGCCAGCAGCGTTGCGCGGGCCGGGGGACAAGAGACCCAGTACTTC
NA	TRBV9	TRBJ2-2	NA	CASSPKATGLTGELFF	TGTGCCAGCAGCCCCAAGGCGACAGGCCTCACCGGGGAGCTGTTTTTT
NA	TRBV6-4	TRBJ2-1	NA	CASSKGLEFGEQFF	TGTGCCAGCAGTAAAGGACTGGAATTCGGTGAGCAGTTCTTC
NA	TRBV5-4	TRBJ1-3	NA	CASSYRQAGNTIYF	TGTGCCAGCAGCTACCGGCAGGCTGGAAACACCATATATTTT
TRBD1	TRBV4-1	TRBJ1-4	NA	CASSRTGVTNEKLFF	TGCGCCAGCAGCAGAACAGGGGTTACTAATGAAAAACTGTTTTTT
NA	TRBV28	TRBJ2-7	NA	CASSFNDREVGEQYF	TGTGCCAGCAGTTTTAACGACAGGGAGGTCGGCGAGCAGTACTTC
NA	TRBV5-1	TRBJ2-6	NA	CASSVTVSGANVLTF	TGCGCCAGCAGCGTGACAGTCTCTGGGGCCAACGTCCTGACTTTC
TRBD1	TRBV5-4	TRBJ2-3	NA	CASSRTGVPTDTQYF	TGTGCCAGCAGCCGGACAGGGGTCCCCACAGATACGCAGTATTTT
TRBD1	TRBV2	TRBJ1-3	NA	CASTGGPGQGYSSGNTIYF	TGTGCCAGCACCGGAGGTCCGGGACAGGGTTATAGCTCTGGAAACACCATATATTTT
NA	TRBV7-3	TRBJ2-5	NA	CASSLRGRGQETQYF	TGTGCCAGCAGCTTAAGGGGCAGGGGACAAGAGACCCAGTACTTC
NA	TRBV30	TRBJ2-1	NA	CAWRIAGRPFF	TGTGCCTGGAGGATTGCGGGAAGGCCGTTCTTC
NA	TRBV11-3	TRBJ2-7	NA	CASSLGGYGLVAYEQYF	TGTGCCAGCAGCTTAGGAGGGTATGGTCTAGTCGCCTACGAGCAGTACTTC
NA	TRBV5-1	TRBJ1-2	once	CASSQGRINYGYTF	TGCGCCAGCAGCCAGGGACGGATAAACTATGGCTACACCTTC
NA	TRBV11-3	TRBJ2-6	NA	CASSLVGPGANVLTF	TGTGCCAGCAGCTTAGTTGGACCCGGGGCCAACGTCCTGACTTTC
NA	TRBV5-8	TRBJ1-3	NA	CASSFGRSLPGNTIYF	TGTGCCAGCAGTTTCGGACGCTCTCTACCTGGAAACACCATATATTTT
TRBD1	TRBV2	TRBJ2-7	NA	CASIRQGNYEQYF	TGTGCCAGCATCCGACAGGGGAACTACGAGCAGTACTTC
NA	TRBV19	TRBJ1-3	NA	CASSDGQGASGNTIYF	TGTGCCAGTAGTGATGGACAAGGGGCGTCTGGAAACACCATATATTTT
NA	TRBV6-6	TRBJ1-1	NA	CASSYRGPDTEAFF	TGTGCCAGCAGTTACCGAGGGCCGGACACTGAAGCTTTCTTT
NA	TRBV6-1	TRBJ2-1	NA	CASSLKAYNEQFF	TGTGCCAGCAGCCTTAAGGCCTACAATGAGCAGTTCTTC